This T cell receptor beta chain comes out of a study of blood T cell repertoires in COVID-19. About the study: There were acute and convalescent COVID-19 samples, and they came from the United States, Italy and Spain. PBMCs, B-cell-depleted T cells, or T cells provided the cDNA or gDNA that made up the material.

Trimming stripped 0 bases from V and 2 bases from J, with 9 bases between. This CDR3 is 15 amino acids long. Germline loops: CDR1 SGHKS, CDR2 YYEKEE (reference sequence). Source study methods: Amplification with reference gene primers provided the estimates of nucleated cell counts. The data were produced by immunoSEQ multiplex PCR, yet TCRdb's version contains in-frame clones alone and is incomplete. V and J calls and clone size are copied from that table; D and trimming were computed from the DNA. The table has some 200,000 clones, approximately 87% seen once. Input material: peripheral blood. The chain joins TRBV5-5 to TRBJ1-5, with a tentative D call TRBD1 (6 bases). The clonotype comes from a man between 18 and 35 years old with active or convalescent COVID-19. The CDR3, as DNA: TGTGCCAGCAGCTTGGGACAGGTGGGCAATCAGCCCCAGCATTTT. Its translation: CASSLGQVGNQPQHF.